The sequence of this TCR beta chain was determined in a study of vaccination and CD4 T cells after COVID-19. Study-wide background: Timing of post-vaccine sample collection was a median around 75 days after dose two, with a range of 14 to 241. Overlapping peptides covering the spike proteins of SARS-CoV-2, HCoV-NL63, HCoV-OC43 and HCoV-229E were added to stimulate cells.

The Oncomine TCR Beta short-read assay sequenced DNA from cultured CD4+ T cells. TCRdb re-analysed the PCR reads in MiXCR, keeping a single row per CDR3 protein. The sample carries over 20,000 distinct CDR3 sequences, 38% recorded once. Concerning this clonotype: Its cognate antigen is unknown.

V lost 3 bases, J lost 0 bases, and 23 bases lay in between. The V gene's germline CDR1 is SNHLY and CDR2 FYNNEI. The CDR3 has 19 amino acids. Described treatment: approximately 9-day PBMC culture with coronavirus spike peptide pools or control peptides (ViraFEST assay). Each of days 3 and 7 saw half the medium replaced by fresh IL-2 medium. The rearrangement joins TRBV2 to TRBJ1-2, with a weak D call TRBD1 (5 bases). Source: CD4+ T cells from blood, cultured in vitro, taken before SARS-CoV-2 vaccination. This TCR came from a human donor who received a COVID-19 vaccine. CDR3 coding DNA: TGTGCCAGCAGTGATTCGGGGACGGGCGGAAATAGCCCTAACTATGGCTACACCTTC. It is translated as CASSDSGTGGNSPNYGYTF. Complete variable domain (other parts from reference TRBV2 and TRBJ1-2): EPEVTQTPSHQVTQMGQEVILRCVPISNHLYFYWYRQILGQKVEFLVSFYNNEISEKSEIFDDQFSVERPDGSNFTLKIRSTKLEDSAMYFCASSDSGTGGNSPNYGYTFGSGTRLTVV.